This TCR beta chain was documented in a study of shared clonotypes between healthy human individuals. Sequencing was performed with immunoSEQ multiplex PCR; in TCRdb, only in-frame clones are kept and a portion is missing. Of some 320,000 clones in the sample, over 75% were seen once. About this clone itself: The antigen is unknown.

Germline V lookup: CDR1 SGHTA, CDR2 FQGNSA. Trimming stripped 6 bases from V and 4 bases from J, with 13 bases between. The CDR3 covers 13 residues. Study findings and constraints: Among donors, sharing of clonotypes was expected to be affected by sequencing depth.

Sequencing input: memory CD8+ T cells sorted from blood. Indicated subset: CD45RO+ cells pooled with CCR7-negative TemRA cells. J is TRBJ2-7 and V is TRBV7-2; possible D gene TRBD1, 6 bases. The sequence was collected from a man between 18 and 29 years old in good health. CDR3 residues: CASSFGQSYEQYF. DNA of the CDR3: TGTGCCAGCAGTTTCGGACAGTCGTACGAGCAGTACTTC.